What follows are 25 T cell receptor beta chains derived from one specimen sequenced in a study of post-analysis software for immune sequencing data. Study-level findings and limits: Included in a set of about five TRBV segments more frequent in patients than controls were TRBV5-6, TRBV5-1 and TRBV20-1.

Antigens for these TCRs are unknown. Unique molecular identifiers had been added to the TCR beta cDNA libraries. TCRdb analysed the PCR reads with MiXCR anew, one entry per CDR3 protein. The table shows 740,000 or so distinct CDR3 sequences, with 53% occurring only once. Material for sequencing was blood. These receptors came from a girl between 10 and 17 years old with multiple sclerosis.

This chain uses TRBV7-7 with TRBJ1-2, with TRBD1 matching 7 bases. The germline V gene has CDR1 SSHAT and CDR2 FNYEAQ (reference sequence). The ends lost 10 bases at V and 7 bases at J; junction bases unmatched: 6. There are 11 residues in the CDR3. The CDR3 is CAILDRFGYTF. CDR3 coding DNA: TGTGCCATACTGGACAGGTTTGGCTACACCTTC.

The gene calls are TRBV6-5 and TRBJ1-5; D uncertain. V was shortened by 5 bases and J by 0 bases, with 8 bases between the two germline ends. The length of the CDR3 is 14 residues. Germline V gene data show CDR1 as MNHEY and CDR2 as SVGAGI. The CDR3, as DNA: TGTGCCAGCAGTGACGGGGTTAGCAATCAGCCCCAGCATTTT. Protein: CASSDGVSNQPQHF.

The rearrangement joins TRBV6-9 to TRBJ2-7; D is possibly TRBD1 (5 bases). The CDR3 covers 18 residues. Germline V gene lookup returns CDR1 MNHGY and CDR2 SVAAGI. V gave up 2 bases and J gave up 0 bases, with 20 bases separating them. CDR3 residues: CASSYIGQGRTGSYEQYF. The CDR3 coding sequence is TGTGCCAGCAGTTATATAGGGCAGGGCAGAACAGGCTCCTACGAGCAGTACTTC.

This clonotype was detected a few times. The chain uses TRBV10-3 and TRBJ2-7; 7 nucleotides match TRBD1. Germline V gene sequence: CDR1 ENHRY, CDR2 SYGVKD. V dropped 0 bases and J dropped 3; count of bases not matched to a gene: 5. CDR3 length: 15 amino acids. This CDR3 is CAISESAGTVYEQYF. The CDR3 coding sequence is TGTGCCATCAGTGAGTCCGCCGGGACAGTCTACGAGCAGTACTTC.

This clonotype was picked up a small number of times. V and J are TRBV28 and TRBJ1-2; the D is unclear. V shed 3 bases and J shed 4 bases, with 15 bases lying between them. Germline V gives CDR1 MDHEN, CDR2 SYDVKM. This CDR3 has 15 residues. The CDR3 DNA follows: TGTGCCAGCAGTTTCTTGGAGATACCTGGCTATGGCTACACCTTC. Translation: CASSFLEIPGYGYTF.

In its sample, this clonotype was seen a few times. This sequence joins TRBV6-2 or TRBV6-3 and TRBJ1-2, with TRBD1 matching over 7 bases. Trimming cost V 6 bases and J 4 bases; bases outside gene matches: 8. CDR1 MNHEY and CDR2 SVGEGT come from the germline V gene. The CDR3 runs 14 residues. The CDR3 here is CASSPRDRIYGYTF. CDR3 bases: TGTGCCAGCAGCCCTCGGGACAGAATCTATGGCTACACCTTC.

This clonotype showed up just once. The chain recombines TRBV4-1 with TRBJ2-7; TRBD1 matches at 9 bases. This CDR3 has 16 amino acids. CDR1 and CDR2 (germline): MGHRA, YSYEKL. Trimming removed 1 base from V and 1 base from J; junction bases left unmatched: 5. In DNA form, the CDR3 reads TGCGCCAGCAGCCAAGGCGGGACAGGGATTTCCTACGAGCAGTACTTC. Its protein is CASSQGGTGISYEQYF.

This clonotype was recorded once. This rearrangement joins TRBV5-1 to TRBJ1-1; D may be TRBD1 (6 bases). The length of the CDR3 is 13 residues. CDR1 is SGHRS and CDR2 is YFSETQ in the germline V gene. Trimming took 4 bases from V and 6 from J, leaving 13 bases between them. Here the CDR3 reads CASSPYGGAEAFF. Here the CDR3 DNA reads TGCGCCAGCAGCCCTTACGGGGGCGCTGAAGCTTTCTTT.

The V and J genes are TRBV7-3 and TRBJ2-3; D unclear. Germline V gene sequence: CDR1 SGHTA, CDR2 FQGTGA. The CDR3 extends over 14 amino acids. The V end lost 3 bases, the J end lost 4 bases, and 11 bases lay between the germline ends. CDR3 in amino acids: CASSFYPRSDTQYF. The CDR3 DNA is TGTGCCAGCAGCTTCTACCCCCGATCAGATACGCAGTATTTT.

The J gene is TRBJ2-1, the V gene TRBV15; D may be TRBD1 (6 bases). This CDR3 is built from 15 residues. Germline-derived CDR1 and CDR2 are LNHNV and YYDKDF (reference sequence). Between the trimmed V and J ends, which lost 6 bases and 2 bases, there was a span of 14 bases. CDR3 DNA sequence: TGTGCCACCAGAACTGCAGGGGCGCCCTACAATGAGCAGTTCTTC. Translated: CATRTAGAPYNEQFF.

This rearrangement joins TRBV7-8 to TRBJ2-3, with 10 bases identical to TRBD1. The V and J ends lost 1 base and 0 bases, in that order; junction bases with no gene match: 7. CDR1 and CDR2 from the germline V gene are SGHVS and FQNEAQ. CDR3 size: 18 residues. The CDR3 sequence: CASSLVSGQGTSTDTQYF. CDR3 DNA sequence: TGTGCCAGCAGCTTAGTGTCGGGACAGGGGACTAGCACAGATACGCAGTATTTT.

J is TRBJ2-7 and V is TRBV27, with a weak D call TRBD2 (6 bases). The CDR3 extends over 13 amino acids. V gave up 5 bases and J gave up 6 bases, with 14 bases separating them. Germline lookup yields CDR1 MNHEY and CDR2 SMNVEV (reference sequence). The CDR3 DNA is TGTGCCAGCAGTATGACCGGGGGTCCCGAGCAGTACTTC. This sequence encodes CASSMTGGPEQYF.

V gene TRBV15 combines with J gene TRBJ2-6; D remains unclear. Germline V gene sequence: CDR1 LNHNV, CDR2 YYDKDF (reference sequence). CDR3 size: 17 residues. V lost 3 bases, J lost 3 bases, and 15 bases lay in between. The chain's CDR3 is CATSSYRVLDGANVLTF. CDR3 DNA: TGTGCCACCAGCAGCTACCGGGTCCTGGATGGGGCCAACGTCCTGACTTTC.

The chain combines TRBV5-4 with TRBJ1-2, with TRBD1 matching 7 bases. The CDR3 runs 14 residues. V lost 2 bases and J lost 7; bases outside the gene matches: 8. Germline CDR1 and CDR2: SGHNT and YYREEE (reference sequence). CDR3 protein: CASSLRGGAPGYTF. As DNA, the CDR3 is TGTGCCAGCAGCTTACGAGGGGGCGCCCCTGGCTACACCTTC.

This chain connects TRBV24-1 to TRBJ2-4; D unclear. V lost 2 bases and J 4 bases, leaving 11 bases between the germline ends. The CDR3 is 15 amino acids. Germline CDR1 is KGHDR and CDR2 is SFDVKD. The chain's CDR3 is CATSDSRTEKNIQYF. CDR3 DNA sequence: TGTGCCACCAGTGATTCCCGGACGGAGAAAAACATTCAGTACTTC.

This clonotype has more than one count but fewer than ten. The chain links TRBV29-1 to TRBJ2-1; 14 bases map to TRBD2. The length of the CDR3 is 17 residues. J was trimmed by 7 bases and V by 4 bases; bases with no gene match: 12. CDR1 is SQVTM and CDR2 is ANQGSEA in the germline V gene. CDR3 region: CSVGPRLAGGYRNEQFF. The CDR3 coding sequence is TGCAGCGTTGGCCCCCGACTAGCGGGAGGGTATCGTAATGAGCAGTTCTTC.

The sample holds a few counts of this clonotype. The rearrangement uses TRBV13 and TRBJ2-7; 7 bases map to TRBD2. The CDR3 has 13 amino acids. Germline CDR1 PRHDT, CDR2 FYEKMQ (reference sequence). Trimming took 2 bases from V and 3 from J; bases not matched to a gene: 1. The CDR3 here is CASSLSGDYEQYF. DNA of the CDR3: TGTGCCAGCAGCTTAAGCGGGGACTACGAGCAGTACTTC.

The chain combines TRBV12-3 or TRBV12-4 with TRBJ1-2; a weak D match, TRBD1 (5 bases). This CDR3 contains 15 residues. V lost 5 bases and J 0 bases, leaving 13 bases between the germline ends. The CDR3 loop reads CASSGGTPANYGYTF. DNA of the CDR3: TGTGCCAGCAGTGGAGGGACCCCAGCTAACTATGGCTACACCTTC.

This chain links TRBV12-3 or TRBV12-4 with TRBJ2-7, with D possibly matching TRBD1 (5 bases). CDR3 length: 16 amino acids. The V gene lost 5 bases and the J gene lost 1 base, with 18 bases spanning the gap. DNA for the CDR3: TGTGCCAGCAGTCCCGAGGCAGGGAAGGGTTCCTACGAGCAGTACTTC. It specifies CASSPEAGKGSYEQYF.

This rearrangement joins TRBV5-1 to TRBJ2-5, with D tentatively TRBD2 (6 bases). The DNA end favors TRBJ2-7, so the J call may be wrong. Germline V gene sequence: CDR1 SGHRS, CDR2 YFSETQ. This CDR3 has 15 amino acids. Here the CDR3 DNA reads TGCGCCAGCAGCCCCGGGACTCTCCAAGTCTACGAGCAGTACTTC. It is translated as CASSPGTLQVYEQYF.

This clonotype was seen only a few times. The CDR3 DNA reads as TGCGCCAGCAGCTTCAGGGGTGAAGGCAACATTCAGTACTTC. Encoded protein: CASSFRGEGNIQYF. This chain uses TRBV5-1 with TRBJ2-4; D perhaps matches TRBD1 (6 bases). Between the trimmed V and J ends, which lost 2 bases and 7 bases, there was a span of 13 bases. The CDR3 is 14 residues long. The V gene's germline CDR1 is SGHRS and CDR2 YFSETQ.

V gene TRBV27 combines with J gene TRBJ2-1; 7 nucleotides line up with TRBD2. V shed 8 bases, J shed 0 bases, and the junction held 19 bases outside the gene matches. Germline assignment: CDR1 MNHEY and CDR2 SMNVEV (reference sequence). The CDR3 spans 19 residues. The CDR3 sequence: CASVRNPLREVSSYNEQFF. CDR3 bases: TGTGCCAGCGTCCGAAACCCTCTACGGGAGGTTAGCTCCTACAATGAGCAGTTCTTC.

This clonotype was recorded a few times. The chain carries TRBV5-6 and TRBJ2-1, with 9 bases matching TRBD1. The V gene's germline CDR1 is SGHDT and CDR2 YYEEEE. This CDR3 has 14 amino acids. After removal of 4 bases from V and 8 bases from J, the junction contained 7 bases not matched to a gene. This CDR3 is CASSLGTGSDEQFF. CDR3 DNA sequence: TGTGCCAGCAGCCTAGGGACAGGGAGCGATGAGCAGTTCTTC.

The chain is built from TRBV5-5 and TRBJ2-3; maybe TRBD2 (6 bases). V gave up 6 bases and J gave up 0 bases, with 17 bases separating them. CDR1 and CDR2 (germline): SGHKS, YYEKEE (reference sequence). CDR3 size: 16 residues. The CDR3 nucleotides are TGTGCCAGCAACCAGCGGGTACAAACTAGCACAGATACGCAGTATTTT. Translated: CASNQRVQTSTDTQYF.

V is TRBV6-5 and J is TRBJ2-1, with D possibly being TRBD1 (6 bases). The germline gives CDR1 MNHEY, CDR2 SVGAGI. Trimming shortened V by 6 bases and J by 1 base, and 16 bases separated the two germline ends. This CDR3 has 16 residues. CDR3 bases: TGTGCCAGCAGCTCACCGACAGGCCCTTCCTACAATGAGCAGTTCTTC. Encoded protein: CASSSPTGPSYNEQFF.